The clone carrying this T cell receptor beta chain was observed at least ten times. The antigen is not known. These data come from a study of regulatory T cells in long-lasting Graves disease. Overall study findings and caveats: It was possible that the small sample size reduced accuracy. Persistent Graves' patients showed reduced TCR diversity versus newly diagnosed patients. TRBV28, TRBJ1-2 and TRBJ2-5 were segments that persistent disease favored.

The time point: persistent/refractory GD, antithyroid drugs over 5 years with positive TRAb. There was RNA extracted from PBMCs, and the TCR library was made from it. Through Arm-PCR of CDR3 regions and iRepertoire HTBI primers, TCR beta libraries were built. One entry per CDR3 protein results from TCRdb running MiXCR on the multiplex PCR reads. Of roughly 450,000 distinct CDR3 sequences in the sample, around a quarter were seen once. V was shortened by 6 bases and J by 0 bases, with 21 bases between the two germline ends. The germline V gene encodes CDR1 MDHEN and CDR2 SYDVKM. The CDR3 is 19 amino acids.

The sequenced sample was peripheral blood mononuclear cells (PBMCs), obtained when the disease was refractory, from a patient treated with antithyroid drugs. This rearrangement joins TRBV28 to TRBJ2-6; D tentatively reads TRBD1 or TRBD2 (5 bases each). The receptor comes from a female donor with Graves disease. The CDR3 loop is CASSVERQGTVSGANVLTF. Here the CDR3 DNA reads TGTGCCAGCAGCGTTGAGCGGCAGGGAACTGTCTCTGGGGCCAACGTCCTGACTTTC.